This T cell receptor beta chain is from a study of blood T cell repertoires in COVID-19. Background on the study: Acute and convalescent COVID-19 samples came from the United States, Italy and Spain. The cDNA or gDNA used as material had been derived from T cells, B-cell-depleted T cells, or PBMCs.

V was pared by 4 bases and J by 0 bases, with 9 bases of the junction left unmatched. The CDR3 consists of 16 residues. Germline V CDR1 and CDR2: SGHNT, YYREEE (reference sequence). Authors' analysis steps: Reference gene primers were amplified, and this amplification served to estimate nucleated cell counts. Assay: immunoSEQ multiplex PCR; the TCRdb copy retains only in-frame clones and omits some. V, J and clone size derive from that table, while D and trimming were established from the DNA sequence. The sample records approximately 180,000 clones, 70% to 90% being singletons. This clone has only a few counts.

The rearrangement links TRBV5-4 to TRBJ2-7, with TRBD2 matching over 8 bases. The specimen was peripheral blood. This TCR was sampled from a human donor with active or convalescent COVID-19. The donor label of this sample is uncertain. CDR3 region: CASSPSGGRPSYEQYF. The CDR3 DNA sequence: TGTGCCAGCAGCCCCTCTGGCGGGAGGCCCTCCTACGAGCAGTACTTC.